In its sample, the clone carrying this T cell receptor beta chain was seen once. Its matching antigen is unknown. PCR involved 60 Vbeta and 13 Jbeta primers. Repertoires were generated with immunoSEQ multiplex PCR, while TCRdb's copy carries only in-frame clones and drops some. The sample lists under 300,000 clones, around 90% seen once, with 1.5% to 2% in the top ten. This sample was taken from a study of cytomegalovirus exposure and HLA in healthy donors. General study results and limits: Most TCRs appeared rarely, but some public TCRs recurred in many donors. As immune exposure information, only CMV serostatus was available. Later on, analysis showed that most CMV-associated TCR beta chains appeared to be HLA-restricted.

Trimming took 0 bases from V and 5 from J; bases not matched to a gene: 8. Per germline, CDR1 SGHRS and CDR2 YFSETQ. The CDR3 runs to 16 residues. This sequence joins TRBV5-1 and TRBJ2-3, with 8 positions matching TRBD2. This receptor was obtained from a girl aged 2 to 9 in good health and CMV-seronegative. The sequenced sample was PBMCs. For the CDR3, the DNA is TGCGCCAGCAGCTTGGTGCTGGGCGGGGGGCAAGATACGCAGTATTTT. Its protein product is CASSLVLGGGQDTQYF. The variable domain in full, completed from reference TRBV5-1 and TRBJ2-3, reads KAGVTQTPRYLIKTRGQQVTLSCSPISGHRSVSWYQQTPGQGLQFLFEYFSETQRNKGNFPGRFSGRQFSNSRSEMNVSTLELGDSALYLCASSLVLGGGQDTQYFGPGTRLTVL.